The sequence of this T cell receptor beta chain was determined in a study of shared clonotypes between healthy human individuals. Of note for this clone: The antigen is not known.

General study findings and limits: Shared clonotypes across all four donors exceeded non-shared ones in generation probability.

The protocol was immunoSEQ multiplex PCR, while the TCRdb copy is restricted to in-frame clones and leaves out a portion. Seen here are millions of clones, over 90% observed once, and the top ten hold 0.39%. Trimming removed 5 bases from V and 2 bases from J; junction bases left unmatched: 5. Germline loops: CDR1 SNHLY, CDR2 FYNNEI. The CDR3 loop spans 15 amino acids. The V call is TRBV2, the J call TRBJ2-2; 7 bases fit TRBD2. Source material: naive CD4+ T cells from PBMCs. The subset here: CD45RA+ positively selected. This TCR derives from a man between 18 and 35 years old in good health. Some clones in this sample may be carry-over from other donors' samples. As DNA, the CDR3 is TGTGCCAGCAGTTTAGCGGGTAGCAACACCGGGGAGCTGTTTTTT. Translated, it gives CASSLAGSNTGELFF. The full variable domain, in which reference TRBV2 and TRBJ2-2 provide the parts outside the CDR3, is EPEVTQTPSHQVTQMGQEVILRCVPISNHLYFYWYRQILGQKVEFLVSFYNNEISEKSEIFDDQFSVERPDGSNFTLKIRSTKLEDSAMYFCASSLAGSNTGELFFGEGSRLTVL.